This TCR beta chain was sequenced during a study of a mutant IDH1 vaccine in newly diagnosed glioma. Findings of the study overall: Whatever changes occurred in top peripheral T cell clonotypes seemed unrelated to pseudoprogression.

A note on this clone: What it binds is unknown.

Time point given: week 11, during vaccination. Topical imiquimod was applied with each vaccine dose, which held 300 ug of mutant IDH1 20-mer peptide. The study enrolled donors with new WHO grade 3 or 4 IDH1-mutant, ATRX-lost astrocytomas. Sequencing used immunoSEQ multiplex PCR; TCRdb keeps in-frame clones, though not all of them. The sample carries 100,000 to 120,000 clones, about nine tenths recorded once. This CDR3 spans 14 amino acids. The V end was cut by 7 bases, the J end by 0 bases, with 12 bases between. Germline CDR1 reads ENHRY; CDR2 reads SYGVKD. The chain recombines TRBV10-3 with TRBJ1-2; TRBD1 is a possible D gene (5 bases). The specimen was PBMCs, collected from a glioma patient whose treatment included an IDH1 peptide vaccine. The TCR comes from a woman aged 45-60 years with glioma. The CDR3, as DNA: TGTGCCATCACCCCACAGGTTGCTAACTATGGCTACACCTTC. It encodes CAITPQVANYGYTF.